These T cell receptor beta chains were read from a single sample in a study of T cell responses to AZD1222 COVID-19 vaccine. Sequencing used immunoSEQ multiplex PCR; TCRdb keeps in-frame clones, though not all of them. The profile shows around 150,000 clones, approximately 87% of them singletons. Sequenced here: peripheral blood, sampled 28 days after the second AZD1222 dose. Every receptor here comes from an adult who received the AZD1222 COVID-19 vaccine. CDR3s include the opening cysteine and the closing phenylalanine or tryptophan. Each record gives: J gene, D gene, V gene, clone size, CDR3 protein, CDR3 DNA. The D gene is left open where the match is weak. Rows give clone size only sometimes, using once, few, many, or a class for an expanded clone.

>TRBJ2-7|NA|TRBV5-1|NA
CASSLALGSYEQYF
TGCGCCAGCAGCTTGGCCTTGGGATCCTACGAGCAGTACTTC
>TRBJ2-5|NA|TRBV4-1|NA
CASSGASDETQYF
TGCGCCAGCAGCGGCGCGAGCGACGAGACCCAGTACTTC
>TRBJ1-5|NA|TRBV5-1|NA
CASSLEGAPPQHF
TGCGCCAGCAGCTTGGAAGGAGCGCCGCCCCAGCATTTT
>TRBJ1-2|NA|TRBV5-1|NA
CASSLATERNYGYTF
TGCGCCAGCAGCTTGGCGACGGAAAGGAACTATGGCTACACCTTC
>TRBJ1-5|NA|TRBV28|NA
CASSSSPNQPQHF
TGTGCCAGCAGTTCCAGCCCAAATCAGCCCCAGCATTTT
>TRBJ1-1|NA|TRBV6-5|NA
CASRREWTEAFF
TGTGCCAGCAGGCGGGAATGGACTGAAGCTTTCTTT
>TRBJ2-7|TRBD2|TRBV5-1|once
CASSLASRASGGYEQYF
TGCGCCAGTAGCTTGGCCAGTCGGGCTAGCGGGGGTTACGAGCAGTACTTC
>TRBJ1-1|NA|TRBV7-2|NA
CASSLQVISEAFF
TGTGCCAGCAGCTTACAGGTTATCTCTGAAGCTTTCTTT
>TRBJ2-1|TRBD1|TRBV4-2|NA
CASSQDRDRVYNEQFF
TGTGCCAGCAGCCAAGATCGGGACAGGGTCTACAATGAGCAGTTCTTC
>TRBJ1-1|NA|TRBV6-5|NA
CASGPDRNTEAFF
TGTGCCAGCGGTCCAGACAGGAACACTGAAGCTTTCTTT
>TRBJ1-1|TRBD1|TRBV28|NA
CASSENRGPRTLEAFF
TGTGCCAGCAGCGAAAACAGGGGGCCGAGGACCCTTGAAGCTTTCTTT
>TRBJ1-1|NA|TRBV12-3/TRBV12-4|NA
CASSFWAAEAFF
TGTGCCAGCAGTTTCTGGGCCGCTGAAGCTTTCTTT
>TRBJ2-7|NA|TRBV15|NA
CATSRGGDSYEQYF
TGTGCCACCAGCAGAGGTGGTGACTCCTACGAGCAGTACTTC
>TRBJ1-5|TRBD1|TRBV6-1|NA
CASTKPGQGARPQHF
TGTGCCAGCACCAAACCGGGACAGGGGGCGCGTCCCCAGCATTTT
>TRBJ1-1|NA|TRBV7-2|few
CASSLQTENEAFF
TGTGCCAGCAGCCTTCAGACCGAGAATGAAGCTTTCTTT
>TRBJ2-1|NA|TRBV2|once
CASEHPLYNEQFF
TGTGCCAGCGAGCATCCCCTGTACAATGAGCAGTTCTTC